The rows below give T cell receptor beta chains drawn from one sample of a study of blood T cell repertoires in COVID-19. Assay used: immunoSEQ multiplex PCR; TCRdb lists only in-frame clones, some missing. The top ten clones hold roughly 6% of a sample with tens of thousands of clones, 80% to 95% of them seen once. Sequences were obtained from peripheral blood. Receptors were obtained from a woman older than 75 with acute or convalescent COVID-19. Both conserved end residues are part of each CDR3. Fields, in order: J gene, V gene, D gene, clone size, CDR3 DNA, CDR3 protein. The D gene is left open where the match is weak. Not all rows give a size; the values are once, few, many and, for expanded clones, a class.

TRBJ2-3 TRBV5-1 TRBD2 . TGCGCCAGCAGCTGGGTAGCGGGGGTCAACACAGATACGCAGTATTTT CASSWVAGVNTDTQYF
TRBJ1-1 TRBV9 TRBD1 . TGTGCCAGCAGCACCGGACAGGGTATCATGAACACTGAAGCTTTCTTT CASSTGQGIMNTEAFF
TRBJ2-6 TRBV7-3 . . TGTGCCAGCAGCCCGACTTGGGGGCCTGGGGCCAACGTCCTGACTTTC CASSPTWGPGANVLTF
TRBJ1-2 TRBV18 . . TGTGCCAGCTCACCACGAGAGGGAGTGCTCGGTGGCTACACCTTC CASSPREGVLGGYTF
TRBJ1-2 TRBV21-1 . . TGTGCCAGCTTTCCGTCTTACTATGGCTACACCTTC CASFPSYYGYTF
TRBJ1-2 TRBV20-1 . . TGCAGTGGGCAGGGTGACTATGGCTACACCTTC CSGQGDYGYTF
TRBJ1-6 TRBV2 . . TGTGCCAGCAGTCTCTCCGGGACTGATAATTCACCCCTCCACTTT CASSLSGTDNSPLHF
TRBJ1-6 TRBV27 . . TGTGCCAGCAGTTTATACAGAGATAATTCACCCCTCCACTTT CASSLYRDNSPLHF
TRBJ2-7 TRBV7-9 TRBD1 . TGTGCCAGCAGCCCCGGACAGGGCTATTCCTACGAGCAGTACTTC CASSPGQGYSYEQYF
TRBJ2-5 TRBV5-4 . . TGTGCCAGCAGCTTTCAGGGGAGAGAGACCCAGTACTTC CASSFQGRETQYF
TRBJ2-1 TRBV7-2 TRBD2 . TGTGCCAGCAGCTTATCTAGCGGGGACAATGAGCAGTTCTTC CASSLSSGDNEQFF
TRBJ1-4 TRBV19 . . TGTGCCAGTAGTAACATGTTCCCAACTAATGAAAAACTGTTTTTT CASSNMFPTNEKLFF
TRBJ1-2 TRBV6-5 TRBD1 few TGTGCCAGCAGAAGGGACAGGAGAAACTATGGCTACACCTTC CASRRDRRNYGYTF
TRBJ2-3 TRBV7-9 TRBD2 . TGTGCCAGCAGTATGGGGACTAGCGGGGCAACAGATACGCAGTATTTT CASSMGTSGATDTQYF
TRBJ2-2 TRBV2 . . TGTGCCACTGGGACTCCGAACACCGGGGAGCTGTTTTTT CATGTPNTGELFF
TRBJ2-3 TRBV5-4 TRBD2 . TGTGCCAGCAGTAGAAGACTAGCGGGGGGCCAAGATACGCAGTATTTT CASSRRLAGGQDTQYF
TRBJ1-2 TRBV15 . . TGTGCCACCAGTGAGGGTTTGTCTACTGGCTACACCTTC CATSEGLSTGYTF
TRBJ2-5 TRBV5-1 . . TGCGCCAGCAGCATGACATCGTACCAAGAGACCCAGTACTTC CASSMTSYQETQYF
TRBJ2-7 TRBV5-1 . . TGCGCCAGCAGCCCGTATAGCTCCTACGAGCAGTACTTC CASSPYSSYEQYF
TRBJ1-4 TRBV29-1 . . TGCAGCGTGAGGGAACAGTCTAATGAAAAACTGTTTTTT CSVREQSNEKLFF
TRBJ1-1 TRBV5-4 . . TGTGCCAGCAGCTGGGGGGGTACCCTCATGAACACTGAAGCTTTCTTT CASSWGGTLMNTEAFF
TRBJ2-7 TRBV5-8 TRBD2 . TGTGCCAGCAGCTTGGGACTAGCCTCCTACGAGCAGTACTTC CASSLGLASYEQYF
TRBJ2-1 TRBV18 TRBD2 . TGTGCCAGCTCACCAGGAGAGCGGGGGCCCTACAATGAGCAGTTCTTC CASSPGERGPYNEQFF
TRBJ1-1 TRBV2 TRBD1 . TGTGCCAGCAGCCGACAGGGGATAAACACTGAAGCTTTCTTT CASSRQGINTEAFF
TRBJ1-2 TRBV7-3 TRBD1 few TGTGCCAGCAGCCCAGGGGGAGGTTATGGCTACACCTTC CASSPGGGYGYTF
TRBJ1-1 TRBV7-9 . . TGTGCCAGCAGACTTCCCCTAAACACTGAAGCTTTCTTT CASRLPLNTEAFF
TRBJ1-2 TRBV18 . . TGTGCCAGCTCCCCATCGACAGACATCTATGGCTACACCTTC CASSPSTDIYGYTF
TRBJ2-5 TRBV11-1 . . TGTGCCAGCAGCTTAGCCCTACAGGGATGGGAGACCCAGTACTTC CASSLALQGWETQYF
TRBJ1-5 TRBV5-3 . . TGTGCCAGAAGCTTGGTACAGGTCAGACACAATCAGCCCCAGCATTTT CARSLVQVRHNQPQHF
TRBJ1-1 TRBV4-1 . . TGCGCCAGCAGCCAAAGCGGGCAGAAGAACACTGAAGCTTTCTTT CASSQSGQKNTEAFF
TRBJ1-5 TRBV2 TRBD1 . TGTGCCAGCAGTGGGACAGGAGGCAATCAGCCCCAGCATTTT CASSGTGGNQPQHF
TRBJ1-3 TRBV30 . . TGTGCCTGGAGTGTAGGCGGAGTTGGGAACACCATATATTTT CAWSVGGVGNTIYF